This TCR beta chain is drawn from a study of CD8+CD57+ T cells in acquired aplastic anemia. Looking at the study overall: Sorted CD4+ and CD8+ cells yielded DNA averaging around 3.2 ug. Study-wide points: Between patients and controls, roughly 29 CD8+ CDR3 sequences were found in common. The CD8+ Simpson's diversity of patients and controls was not significantly different.

This CDR3 is 21 amino acids long. Germline values: CDR1 SGHTA, CDR2 FQGNSA. This clonotype came up once. The target antigen is unknown. One end of the junction is discordant with germline, which a read error may explain. Genomic DNA, the template, was used for profiling of the TCR beta VDJ and CDR3. TCRdb reanalysed the reads using MiXCR and keeps one entry per CDR3 protein. This sample has approximately 200,000 distinct CDR3 sequences, with 64% found just once. Sequencing was done on a sample of sorted CD4+, CD8+, or CD8+CD57+ T cells (not recorded which) from PBMCs. This receptor was taken from a human donor with severe aplastic anemia or a healthy control (not recorded which). This chain links TRBV7-2 with TRBJ2-3, with D possibly TRBD1 on 7 matching bases. Here the CDR3 reads CASSLGRVGLEAGGGTVTQYF. The CDR3 coding sequence is TGTGCCAGCAGCTTAGGCAGGGTGGGTCTCGAGGCAGGGGGAGGCACAGTTACGCAGTATTTT.